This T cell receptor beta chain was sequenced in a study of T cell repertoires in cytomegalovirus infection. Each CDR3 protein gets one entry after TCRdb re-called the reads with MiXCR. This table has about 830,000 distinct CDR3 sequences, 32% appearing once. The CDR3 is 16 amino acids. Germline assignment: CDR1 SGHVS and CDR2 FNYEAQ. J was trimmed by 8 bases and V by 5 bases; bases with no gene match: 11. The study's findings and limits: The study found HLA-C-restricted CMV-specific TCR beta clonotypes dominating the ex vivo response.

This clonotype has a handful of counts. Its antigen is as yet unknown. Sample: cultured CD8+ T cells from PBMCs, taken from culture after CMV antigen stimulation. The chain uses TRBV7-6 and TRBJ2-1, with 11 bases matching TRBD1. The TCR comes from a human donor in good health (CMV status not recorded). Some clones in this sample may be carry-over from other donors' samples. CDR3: CASSTLRDRGWDEQFF. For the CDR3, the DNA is TGTGCCAGCAGCACATTACGGGACAGGGGGTGGGATGAGCAGTTCTTC.